These 21 T cell receptor beta chains came from one sample sequenced in a study of T-cell memory formation after mild COVID-19. Each CDR3 protein gets one entry after TCRdb re-called the 5' RACE reads with MiXCR. The top ten hold under 30% of the sample, which has tens of thousands of distinct CDR3 sequences, 7% to 9.5% seen once. The sample comprised PBMCs or a T cell subset sorted from them (not recorded which). These TCRs come from a young man who had mild COVID-19 (a few samples of this study predate the infection). Cell type and time point are not known.

This clonotype was seen ten or more times. This chain connects TRBV4-1 to TRBJ1-1, with a tentative D call TRBD1 (5 bases). Germline-derived CDR1 and CDR2 are MGHRA and YSYEKL. This CDR3 spans 15 amino acids. With 3 bases removed from V and 3 bases from J, the gap between germline ends came to 14 bases. CDR3: CASSHPRASHTEAFF. CDR3 nucleotide sequence: TGCGCCAGCAGCCATCCCAGGGCTTCGCACACTGAAGCTTTCTTT.

At least ten counts were recorded for this clonotype. CDR3 sequence reads: CASSKGVSGGPPETQYF. In DNA, the CDR3 is TGTGCCAGCAGCAAAGGAGTTAGCGGGGGGCCTCCCGAGACCCAGTACTTC. The V call is TRBV21-1, the J call TRBJ2-5; TRBD2 is the table's D call, not checked against the DNA. TRBV21-1 is a documented pseudogene. The CDR3 contains 17 residues.

This clonotype was picked up many times. V usage is TRBV6-5 and J usage is TRBJ1-1, with 8 nucleotides matching TRBD1. The trim removed 5 bases at V and 10 bases at J, leaving 15 bases unmatched. Germline loops: CDR1 MNHEY, CDR2 SVGAGI. This CDR3 spans 15 amino acids. This CDR3 reads CASSPPGQAIRGAFF. In nucleotides, the CDR3 is TGTGCCAGCAGTCCCCCGGGACAGGCGATCAGGGGAGCTTTCTTT.

The rearrangement joins TRBV20-1 to TRBJ2-5; no firm D call. V was pared by 3 bases and J by 5 bases, with 13 bases between. CDR1 and CDR2 from the germline V gene are DFQATT and SNEGSKA (reference sequence). There are 13 residues in the CDR3. This CDR3 reads CSARGGIGETQYF. The CDR3 DNA reads TGCAGTGCTAGGGGTGGGATCGGGGAGACCCAGTACTTC.

The rearrangement links TRBV28 to TRBJ2-6, with 8 bases matching TRBD1. The CDR3 loop spans 15 amino acids. Germline V gene sequence: CDR1 MDHEN, CDR2 SYDVKM. With V trimmed by 5 bases and J by 4 bases, 4 bases remained unmatched. CDR3 DNA sequence: TGTGCCAGCAGTCGCAGGGGGCTGGGGGCCAACGTCCTGACTTTC. Translated, it gives CASSRRGLGANVLTF. Supplemented by reference TRBV28 and TRBJ2-6, the full variable domain reads DVKVTQSSRYLVKRTGEKVFLECVQDMDHENMFWYRQDPGLGLRLIYFSYDVKMKEKGDIPEGYSVSREKKERFSLILESASTNQTSMYLCASSRRGLGANVLTFGAGSRLTVL.

This clonotype was found a few times. This chain uses TRBV5-1 with TRBJ2-3, with a tentative D call TRBD2 (7 bases). With 2 bases removed from V and 5 bases from J, the gap between germline ends came to 12 bases. Germline CDR1 is SGHRS and CDR2 is YFSETQ. CDR3 length: 14 amino acids. CDR3 loop: CASSLGGAQDTQYF. The CDR3 DNA is TGCGCCAGCAGCTTAGGGGGGGCCCAAGATACGCAGTATTTT.

This clonotype was observed at least ten times. CDR3 sequence reads: CASSDTGGAGNEKLFF. The DNA of the CDR3 is TGCGCCAGCAGCGATACAGGGGGCGCTGGTAATGAAAAACTGTTTTTT. This chain connects TRBV5-1 to TRBJ1-4; the match to TRBD1 covers 9 bases. The CDR3 has 16 residues. CDR1 SGHRS and CDR2 YFSETQ come from the germline V gene. The trim removed 4 bases at V and 4 bases at J, leaving 8 bases unmatched.

This clonotype came up many times. The CDR3 region has the DNA TGTGCCAGCAGCTCCCGACAGGGGATCGACATTCAGTACTTC. It yields the protein CASSSRQGIDIQYF. This sequence joins TRBV7-2 and TRBJ2-4, with 8 bases aligning to TRBD1. CDR1 is SGHTA and CDR2 is FQGNSA in the germline V gene. The V segment lost 4 bases and the J segment 8 bases; nucleotides outside the gene matches: 7. The CDR3 extends over 14 amino acids. Looking up the rest from reference TRBV7-2 and TRBJ2-4 gives the full variable domain: GAGVSQSPSNKVTEKGKDVELRCDPISGHTALYWYRQSLGQGLEFLIYFQGNSAPDKSGLPSDRFSAERTGGSVSTLTIQRTQQEDSAVYLCASSSRQGIDIQYFGAGTRLSVL.

The sample holds many counts of this clonotype. The J gene is TRBJ2-1, the V gene TRBV10-1, with unresolved D. CDR1 is WNHNN and CDR2 is SYGVQD in the germline V gene (reference sequence). Trimming shortened V by 6 bases and J by 9 bases, and 12 bases separated the two germline ends. This CDR3 has 12 amino acids. CDR3 sequence reads: CASSDPGREQFF. CDR3 in DNA: TGCGCCAGCAGCGACCCCGGACGTGAGCAGTTCTTC.

The chain combines TRBV27 with TRBJ2-7, with TRBD1 matching over 9 bases. Germline V gives CDR1 MNHEY, CDR2 SMNVEV (reference sequence). This CDR3 region has 15 residues. Unmatched junction bases numbered 10, after V lost 5 bases and J lost 5 bases. The CDR3 reads CASSPYRGLPNEQYF. The CDR3 nucleotides read TGTGCCAGCAGTCCATACAGGGGGCTCCCTAACGAGCAGTACTTC.

The table lists this clonotype with many counts. The chain has TRBV5-1 and TRBJ1-6; 8 positions match TRBD1. V dropped 4 bases and J dropped 7; count of bases not matched to a gene: 7. This CDR3 region has 15 residues. The germline CDR1 and CDR2 sequences are SGHRS and YFSETQ. CDR3: CASSQFDRGNSPLHF. The DNA of the CDR3 is TGCGCCAGCAGCCAGTTCGACAGGGGAAATTCACCCCTCCACTTT.

Ten or more counts support this clonotype. The chain has TRBV5-4 and TRBJ2-7; D perhaps matches TRBD1 (6 bases). Germline V gene lookup returns CDR1 SGHNT and CDR2 YYREEE (reference sequence). Trimming stripped 2 bases from V and 5 bases from J, with 11 bases between. The CDR3 spans 13 residues. This chain's CDR3 is CASSFGGVNEQYF. The CDR3 DNA sequence: TGTGCCAGCAGCTTTGGGGGCGTCAACGAGCAGTACTTC.

This clonotype was found a few times. The rearrangement links TRBV5-1 to TRBJ1-2; 7 bases map to TRBD1. Germline CDR1 reads SGHRS; CDR2 reads YFSETQ. J gave up 2 bases and V 2 bases, and 6 bases lay outside the gene matches. The CDR3 sequence is 15 residues long. For the CDR3, the DNA is TGCGCCAGCAGCTTTACTGGACAGGAAAACTATGGCTACACCTTC. Its protein is CASSFTGQENYGYTF.

This clonotype was seen ten or more times. V gene TRBV7-2 combines with J gene TRBJ2-5; D might be TRBD1 (7 bases). Germline-derived CDR1 and CDR2 are SGHTA and FQGNSA. V was clipped by 6 bases and J by 4 bases, with 21 bases between them. This CDR3 spans 16 amino acids. The CDR3 spells CASSFPYAGGRETQYF. The CDR3 DNA reads TGTGCCAGCAGTTTCCCTTACGCAGGGGGGAGAGAGACCCAGTACTTC.

Many counts were recorded for this clonotype. This rearrangement joins TRBV20-1 to TRBJ2-1, with 8 bases matching TRBD1. Germline trimming cut 5 bases from V and 0 bases from J; bases unmatched to any gene: 6. The CDR3 contains 15 residues. Germline assignment: CDR1 DFQATT and CDR2 SNEGSKA (reference sequence). CDR3 coding DNA: TGCAGTGCTGAAAGGACAGGGATCTCCTACAATGAGCAGTTCTTC. As protein: CSAERTGISYNEQFF.

This clonotype was detected ten times or more. The chain combines TRBV20-1 with TRBJ1-6; 7 bases match TRBD1. Unmatched junction bases numbered 10, after V lost 2 bases and J lost 9 bases. This CDR3 contains 15 residues. Looked up from germline, CDR1 is DFQATT and CDR2 is SNEGSKA (reference sequence). CDR3 residues: CSARPSDRALSPLHF. DNA of the CDR3: TGCAGTGCTAGACCCAGCGACAGGGCACTTTCACCCCTCCACTTT.

This clonotype showed up many times. Here the CDR3 reads CASSSDLLSGANVLTF. DNA of the CDR3: TGTGCCAGCAGTTCAGACCTACTCTCTGGGGCCAACGTCCTGACTTTC. The rearrangement links TRBV28 to TRBJ2-6; D remains unclear. Looked up from germline, CDR1 is MDHEN and CDR2 is SYDVKM. V was cut by 4 bases and J by 0 bases, with 10 bases left in between. The CDR3 runs 16 residues.

This clonotype was recorded at least ten times. J is TRBJ2-4 and V is TRBV4-2; D is undetermined. V lost 1 base and J 7 bases, leaving 14 bases between the germline ends. From germline, CDR1 is LGHNA and CDR2 YNFKEQ. The CDR3 consists of 15 residues. The CDR3 protein is CASSQAPGVENIQYF. In DNA, the CDR3 is TGTGCCAGCAGCCAAGCTCCTGGGGTAGAGAACATTCAGTACTTC.

Many counts were recorded for this clonotype. The CDR3 is CASSLSPEGRNTEAFF. CDR3 DNA sequence: TGCGCCAGCAGCCTGAGCCCAGAGGGTCGGAACACTGAAGCTTTCTTT. The chain uses TRBV4-3 and TRBJ1-1; no clear D. Trimming stripped 4 bases from V and 1 base from J, with 16 bases between. The CDR3 is 16 amino acids. CDR1 and CDR2 from the germline V gene are LGHNA and YSLEER.

This clonotype was found many times. The gene calls are TRBV29-1 and TRBJ2-7, with 8 bases aligning to TRBD1. The CDR3 has 12 residues. Germline V CDR1 and CDR2: SQVTM, ANQGSEA. V gave up 3 bases and J gave up 5 bases; unmatched junction bases: 3. In DNA form, the CDR3 reads TGCAGCGTTGACGACAGGGGCGACGAGCAGTACTTC. Its translation is CSVDDRGDEQYF.

In its sample, this clonotype was seen many times. CDR3 sequence (DNA): TGTGCCACCAGCGCTTGGGAGGCGCGGTCACCCCTCCACTTT. This gives the protein CATSAWEARSPLHF. J is TRBJ1-6 and V is TRBV15; D is undetermined. The germline V gene has CDR1 LNHNV and CDR2 YYDKDF (reference sequence). The CDR3 consists of 14 residues. Trimming stripped 5 bases from V and 10 bases from J, with 15 bases between. The whole variable domain, filled in from reference TRBV15 and TRBJ1-6, reads DAMVIQNPRYQVTQFGKPVTLSCSQTLNHNVMYWYQQKSSQAPKLLFHYYDKDFNNEADTPDNFQSRRPNTSFCFLDIRSPGLGDTAMYLCATSAWEARSPLHFGNGTRLTVT.